This passage covers 26 T cell receptor beta chains from one sample sequenced in a study of radiotherapy plus CTLA-4 blockade in lung cancer. The table came from immunoSEQ multiplex PCR; TCRdb's copy has only in-frame clones and leaves some out. The sample yields roughly 120,000 clones, more than 65% seen once. The sequencing here drew on peripheral blood, taken from a patient treated with radiotherapy plus ipilimumab. Receptors originate from a human donor with non-small cell lung cancer that progressed on radiotherapy plus ipilimumab. Some clones in this sample may be carry-over from other donors' samples.

The chain carries TRBV4-3 and TRBJ1-1, with D hard to call. This CDR3 has 17 amino acids. Trimming stripped 0 bases from V and 6 bases from J, with 20 bases between. Germline lookup yields CDR1 LGHNA and CDR2 YSLEER. CDR3 loop: CASSQDLDGWGESEAFF. CDR3 in DNA: TGCGCCAGCAGCCAAGATCTAGACGGGTGGGGTGAGTCTGAAGCTTTCTTT.

This chain uses TRBV5-4 with TRBJ1-1, with D maybe TRBD1 (5 bases). CDR1 is SGHNT and CDR2 is YYREEE in the germline V gene (reference sequence). The CDR3 contains 13 residues. Deletions cut 5 bases from V and 1 base from J, with 9 bases between. CDR3 DNA: TGTGCCAGCAGTTTCGACAGGAACACTGAAGCTTTCTTT. This sequence encodes CASSFDRNTEAFF.

V and J are TRBV27 and TRBJ2-7; D gene uncertain. Trimming removed 0 bases at V and 2 bases at J, with 8 bases between. There are 14 residues in the CDR3. CDR1 is MNHEY, CDR2 SMNVEV, per germline (reference sequence). The CDR3 here is CASSLSPDTYEQYF. CDR3 bases: TGTGCCAGCAGTTTATCCCCAGATACCTACGAGCAGTACTTC.

This chain links TRBV28 with TRBJ1-5, with a possible D match to TRBD1 (5 bases). The V end lost 11 bases, the J end lost 0 bases, and 20 bases lay between the germline ends. The CDR3 extends over 16 amino acids. Germline lookup yields CDR1 MDHEN and CDR2 SYDVKM. The CDR3 nucleotides read TGTGCCGGGGGTGGGGACCCTTTATATAGCAATCAGCCCCAGCATTTT. Amino acid sequence: CAGGGDPLYSNQPQHF.

The V call is TRBV5-6, the J call TRBJ1-2; 8 bases match TRBD1. The CDR3 is made up of 13 amino acids. V lost 4 bases to trimming and J lost 6 bases; unmatched junction nucleotides: 5. Looked up from germline, CDR1 is SGHDT and CDR2 is YYEEEE. Written as DNA, the CDR3 is TGTGCCAGCAGCACCGGACAGGGTAATGGCTACACCTTC. Translated, it gives CASSTGQGNGYTF.

The chain has TRBV6-6 and TRBJ1-5, with D unresolved. V was pared by 6 bases and J by 3 bases, with 15 bases between. The V gene's germline CDR1 is MNHNY and CDR2 SVGAGI (reference sequence). CDR3 size: 15 residues. The CDR3 is CASSERSPDNQPQHF. In DNA form, the CDR3 reads TGTGCCAGCAGCGAACGGTCCCCAGACAATCAGCCCCAGCATTTT.

V gene TRBV7-2 combines with J gene TRBJ1-5; D remains unclear. The CDR3 covers 12 residues. Trimming shortened V by 3 bases and J by 0 bases, and 0 bases separated the two germline ends. The germline V gene encodes CDR1 SGHTA and CDR2 FQGNSA. The CDR3 sequence is CASSFSNQPQHF. The DNA of the CDR3 is TGTGCCAGCAGCTTTAGCAATCAGCCCCAGCATTTT.

CDR3: CASSLGPGSQGGTQYF. The CDR3 DNA follows: TGTGCCAGCAGCTTAGGCCCCGGATCTCAGGGAGGGACCCAGTACTTC. The rearrangement links TRBV7-6 to TRBJ2-5; D is possibly TRBD2 (6 bases). The CDR3 is made up of 16 amino acids. Germline V gene lookup returns CDR1 SGHVS and CDR2 FNYEAQ. V lost 1 base and J lost 7, with 19 bases in between.

This clone was observed a few times. V and J are TRBV5-1 and TRBJ1-5; D gene ambiguous. Germline V gives CDR1 SGHRS, CDR2 YFSETQ. The V and J ends lost 0 bases and 2 bases respectively, with 12 bases between them. There are 16 residues in the CDR3. The chain's CDR3 is CASSLEGSKGNQPQHF. The CDR3 DNA is TGCGCCAGCAGCTTGGAGGGCAGTAAAGGCAATCAGCCCCAGCATTTT.

The chain recombines TRBV6-4 with TRBJ2-1, with 8 bases fitting TRBD1. This CDR3 region has 15 residues. Germline CDR1 is MRHNA and CDR2 is SNTAGT. Trimming cost V 5 bases and J 6 bases; bases outside gene matches: 9. The DNA for the CDR3 is TGTGCCAGCAGTCCTCAGGGGGCCGTCTTCAATGAGCAGTTCTTC. Translating gives CASSPQGAVFNEQFF.

The CDR3 DNA reads as TGTGCCAGCAGTTTATGGGATGAGCAGTTCTTC. It encodes CASSLWDEQFF. V gene TRBV28 combines with J gene TRBJ2-1; D unresolved. Per germline, CDR1 MDHEN and CDR2 SYDVKM. The ends were cut back, 0 bases at V and 8 bases at J, with 2 bases in the middle. The CDR3 extends over 11 amino acids.

To note about this clone: The sample contains more than one DNA sequence encoding this CDR3. The chain is built from TRBV27 and TRBJ1-1, with D unresolved. The CDR3 totals 13 residues. V gave up 4 bases and J gave up 2 bases, with 8 bases separating them. CDR1 MNHEY and CDR2 SMNVEV come from the germline V gene (reference sequence). Written as DNA, the CDR3 is TGTGCCAGCAGTTATCGAACCAACACTGAAGCTTTCTTT. Translating it yields CASSYRTNTEAFF.

This clone was picked up one time. The V call is TRBV5-1, the J call TRBJ1-1; D not resolved. CDR1 is SGHRS, CDR2 YFSETQ, per germline. The CDR3 is made up of 14 amino acids. V was shortened by 5 bases and J by 3 bases, with 14 bases between the two germline ends. CDR3 bases: TGCGCCAGCAGACCCTTAGCCCGGGACACTGAAGCTTTCTTT. Translating gives CASRPLARDTEAFF.

This rearrangement joins TRBV5-6 to TRBJ1-1; possible D gene TRBD1, 6 bases. The V gene lost 5 bases and the J gene lost 4 bases, with 12 bases spanning the gap. The CDR3 runs 13 residues. Germline CDR1 and CDR2: SGHDT and YYEEEE. CDR3 amino acids: CASSKRGGTEAFF. CDR3 bases: TGTGCCAGCAGTAAAAGGGGGGGCACTGAAGCTTTCTTT.

The chain employs TRBV6-1 and TRBJ1-5; TRBD1 aligns across 8 bases. The CDR3 runs 14 residues. The germline V gene encodes CDR1 MNHNS and CDR2 SASEGT. The V and J ends lost 2 bases and 10 bases, in that order; junction bases with no gene match: 7. The DNA for the CDR3 is TGTGCCAGCAGTGAACAGGGGGCGCGGGTTCCCCAGCATTTT. It yields the protein CASSEQGARVPQHF.

The genes are TRBV7-9 and TRBJ2-3, with D unresolved. V gave up 4 bases and J gave up 2 bases, with 7 bases separating them. The CDR3 length is 13 residues. Looked up from germline, CDR1 is SEHNR and CDR2 is FQNEAQ (reference sequence). This CDR3 is CASSSGYTDTQYF. CDR3 in DNA: TGTGCCAGCAGCTCGGGTTACACAGATACGCAGTATTTT. Complete variable domain (other parts from reference TRBV7-9 and TRBJ2-3): DTGVSQNPRHKITKRGQNVTFRCDPISEHNRLYWYRQTLGQGPEFLTYFQNEAQLEKSRLLSDRFSAERPKGSFSTLEIQRTEQGDSAMYLCASSSGYTDTQYFGPGTRLTVL.

In nucleotides, the CDR3 is TGTGCCAGCAGCCAAGCTTCAGGGGGGTCCTACCAAGAGACCCAGTACTTC. This translates into CASSQASGGSYQETQYF. This rearrangement joins TRBV4-2 to TRBJ2-5; possible D gene TRBD1, 7 bases. From germline, CDR1 is LGHNA and CDR2 YNFKEQ. V lost 1 base and J 0 bases, leaving 15 bases between the germline ends. This CDR3 comprises 17 residues.

The chain uses TRBV11-2 and TRBJ2-5; TRBD2 agrees at 11 bases. This CDR3 has 17 residues. In germline, CDR1 is SGHAT, CDR2 FQNNGV. V was clipped by 4 bases and J by 4 bases; unmatched bases: 11. The CDR3 nucleotides read TGTGCCAGCAGCTCATCTCCCGGGACTAGCGGCGTAGAGACCCAGTACTTC. Its protein product is CASSSSPGTSGVETQYF.

V usage is TRBV9 and J usage is TRBJ1-2; 8 positions match TRBD1. Germline lookup yields CDR1 SGDLS and CDR2 YYNGEE. After removal of 4 bases from V and 3 bases from J, the junction contained 8 bases not matched to a gene. This CDR3 is built from 15 residues. This CDR3 reads CASSTPGGTYYGYTF. In nucleotides, the CDR3 is TGTGCCAGCAGCACTCCAGGGGGCACCTACTATGGCTACACCTTC.

The CDR3 nucleotides read TGTGCCAGCAGTCCATTGCAGGAAACTAACTATGGCTACACCTTC. This codes for CASSPLQETNYGYTF. This chain connects TRBV2 to TRBJ1-2; D gene ambiguous. The V end lost 5 bases, the J end lost 0 bases, and 13 bases lay between the germline ends. This CDR3 is built from 15 residues. CDR1 and CDR2 from the germline V gene are SNHLY and FYNNEI.

V gene TRBV18 combines with J gene TRBJ2-5; D may match TRBD1 or TRBD2 (5 bases each). Germline V gene lookup returns CDR1 KGHSH and CDR2 LQKENI. The CDR3 consists of 13 residues. Deletions cut 0 bases from V and 5 bases from J, with 7 bases between. Here the CDR3 reads CASSPPRGETQYF. As DNA, the CDR3 is TGTGCCAGCTCACCACCGAGGGGTGAGACCCAGTACTTC.

The J gene is TRBJ1-1, the V gene TRBV11-1, with 8 bases matching TRBD1. Trimming cost V 5 bases and J 6 bases; bases outside gene matches: 8. The CDR3 contains 14 residues. Germline CDR1 reads SGHAT; CDR2 reads FQDESV (reference sequence). CDR3 sequence (DNA): TGTGCCAGCAGCATTGGACAGGGTAGCCCTGAAGCTTTCTTT. Encoded protein: CASSIGQGSPEAFF.

CDR3 loop: CASSSLTSAAYGYTF. DNA of the CDR3: TGTGCCAGCAGCTCCTTGACCTCAGCCGCCTATGGCTACACCTTC. The V gene is TRBV7-2, the J gene TRBJ1-2; D is unresolved. Trimming cost V 4 bases and J 4 bases, with 16 bases left between them. This CDR3 comprises 15 residues. In germline, CDR1 is SGHTA, CDR2 FQGNSA.

The chain couples TRBV18 to TRBJ1-1, with 7 bases matching TRBD1. Unmatched junction bases numbered 6, after V lost 5 bases and J lost 0 bases. CDR3 size: 15 residues. Germline V gene lookup returns CDR1 KGHSH and CDR2 LQKENI. CDR3 coding DNA: TGTGCCAGCTCATTCGGGACAGCTATGAACACTGAAGCTTTCTTT. Amino acids: CASSFGTAMNTEAFF.

CDR3 in DNA: TGTGCCAGCAGCTTAGACGGACAGAACCTCCACTTT. Translation gives CASSLDGQNLHF. The genes are TRBV7-6 and TRBJ1-6, with a tentative D call TRBD1 (6 bases). This CDR3 region has 12 residues. CDR1 is SGHVS and CDR2 is FNYEAQ in the germline V gene. Trimming removed 1 base at V and 15 bases at J, with 10 bases between.

V usage is TRBV5-1 and J usage is TRBJ2-1; D possibly corresponds to TRBD2 (6 bases). Germline CDR1 and CDR2: SGHRS and YFSETQ. The V and J ends lost 4 bases and 4 bases respectively, with 12 bases between them. The CDR3 is 14 amino acids. CDR3 nucleotides: TGCGCCAGCAGCGGGGGACTCCTTTACAATGAGCAGTTCTTC. It yields the protein CASSGGLLYNEQFF.